The rows below give T cell receptor beta chains drawn from one sample of a study of T cell responses to AZD1222 COVID-19 vaccine. Clones were sequenced by immunoSEQ multiplex PCR, and TCRdb holds only the in-frame ones, with some missing. This table has roughly 140,000 clones, around 94% appearing once. Source: peripheral blood, taken on day 0 of AZD1222 vaccination. Receptors originate from an adult in good health. Each CDR3 is given with its conserved first and last residue. Each record gives: clone size, J gene, V gene, D gene, CDR3 protein, CDR3 DNA. The D gene is left open where the match is weak. Clone size is not always given. Where it is, it says once, few, many or a class for expanded clones.

-	TRBJ1-5	TRBV6-5	TRBD1	CASSLPGQGMHQPQHF	TGTGCCAGCAGTTTACCGGGACAGGGAATGCATCAGCCCCAGCATTTT
-	TRBJ1-2	TRBV5-4	-	CASSPAPINYGYTF	TGTGCCAGCAGCCCGGCGCCGATTAACTATGGCTACACCTTC
-	TRBJ1-2	TRBV12-3/TRBV12-4	TRBD1	CASSLGQFYGYTF	TGTGCCAGCAGTCTGGGACAGTTTTATGGCTACACCTTC
-	TRBJ2-5	TRBV18	TRBD1	CASSPKPGTGTLEGAQYF	TGTGCCAGCTCACCTAAACCCGGGACAGGGACCCTGGAGGGAGCCCAGTACTTC
-	TRBJ1-4	TRBV2	-	CASSEALQGGEKLFF	TGTGCCAGCAGTGAAGCTCTACAGGGAGGTGAAAAACTGTTTTTT
-	TRBJ2-5	TRBV4-1	-	CASSQILVETQYF	TGCGCCAGCAGCCAAATTCTGGTGGAGACCCAGTACTTC
-	TRBJ1-5	TRBV10-1	-	CASHPISPLRSNQPQHF	TGCGCCAGCCACCCCATCTCGCCCCTCCGTAGCAATCAGCCCCAGCATTTT
-	TRBJ1-1	TRBV2	-	CASSWTTRNTEAFF	TGTGCCAGCAGTTGGACAACAAGGAACACTGAAGCTTTCTTT
-	TRBJ2-3	TRBV5-1	-	CASSFRWGATDTQYF	TGCGCCAGCAGCTTCCGGTGGGGGGCTACAGATACGCAGTATTTT
-	TRBJ1-6	TRBV11-2	-	CASSPTGKGSPLHF	TGTGCCAGCAGCCCGACAGGAAAAGGGTCACCCCTCCACTTT
-	TRBJ2-6	TRBV7-2	-	CASSFFGANVLTF	TGTGCCAGCAGCTTTTTTGGGGCCAACGTCCTGACTTTC
-	TRBJ2-1	TRBV18	-	CASSPSGAYNEQFF	TGTGCCAGCTCACCGTCCGGGGCCTACAATGAGCAGTTCTTC
once	TRBJ2-2	TRBV5-4	-	CASRSGTNTGELFF	TGTGCCAGCAGGAGTGGGACCAACACCGGGGAGCTGTTTTTT
-	TRBJ2-3	TRBV7-6	TRBD2	CASSRGLAGLADTQYF	TGTGCCAGCAGCAGGGGACTAGCGGGATTGGCAGATACGCAGTATTTT
once	TRBJ2-1	TRBV29-1	-	CSVDPGKSYNEQFF	TGCAGCGTTGACCCAGGTAAATCCTACAATGAGCAGTTCTTC
few	TRBJ2-1	TRBV18	TRBD1	CASSGQGYNEQFF	TGTGCCAGCTCAGGACAGGGATACAATGAGCAGTTCTTC
few	TRBJ2-1	TRBV4-1	-	CASSPLGEAINEQFF	TGCGCCAGCAGCCCGCTAGGGGAAGCCATTAATGAGCAGTTCTTC
many	TRBJ1-5	TRBV4-2	TRBD1	CASSQPEGGGYQPQHF	TGTGCCAGCAGCCAACCCGAGGGAGGGGGCTATCAGCCCCAGCATTTT
-	TRBJ1-1	TRBV10-3	TRBD1	CAISIQGYTEAFF	TGTGCCATCAGTATACAGGGGTACACTGAAGCTTTCTTT
-	TRBJ2-5	TRBV9	-	CASSDQGSVLETQYF	TGTGCCAGCAGCGACCAGGGGTCAGTGCTAGAGACCCAGTACTTC
-	TRBJ2-4	TRBV4-3	TRBD2	CASSQDLASGGNIQYF	TGCGCCAGCAGCCAAGATCTGGCTAGCGGGGGTAACATTCAGTACTTC
-	TRBJ2-3	TRBV27	TRBD2	CASSLLAGSTDTQYF	TGTGCCAGCAGTTTACTAGCGGGAAGCACAGATACGCAGTATTTT
-	TRBJ1-6	TRBV13	-	CASSLEGRRYNSPLHF	TGTGCCAGCAGCTTAGAGGGACGGAGATATAATTCACCCCTCCACTTT
-	TRBJ2-5	TRBV5-5	-	CASSLGLSQETQYF	TGTGCCAGCAGCTTGGGACTGAGCCAAGAGACCCAGTACTTC
-	TRBJ1-5	TRBV2	TRBD1	CASSKMTGTGGNQPQHF	TGTGCCAGCAGTAAGATGACCGGGACAGGGGGCAATCAGCCCCAGCATTTT
-	TRBJ2-1	TRBV27	TRBD2	CASSSTGTSGQFF	TGTGCCAGCAGTTCGACCGGGACTAGCGGGCAGTTCTTC
-	TRBJ2-1	TRBV4-2	TRBD2	CASSQDLWTSGPWQFF	TGTGCCAGCAGCCAAGACCTCTGGACTAGTGGACCTTGGCAGTTCTTC
-	TRBJ2-2	TRBV19	TRBD2	CASSPTSGNFFTGELFF	TGTGCCAGTAGTCCGACTAGCGGGAACTTTTTCACCGGGGAGCTGTTTTTT
-	TRBJ2-4	TRBV28	TRBD1	CGIGTGDFLAKNIQYF	TGTGGTATCGGGACAGGCGACTTTCTAGCCAAAAACATTCAGTACTTC
-	TRBJ1-2	TRBV14	-	CASSSGISYGYTF	TGTGCCAGCAGCTCTGGGATTAGCTATGGCTACACCTTC
-	TRBJ1-4	TRBV6-5	-	CASSHRFATNEKLFF	TGTGCCAGCAGCCACAGGTTTGCAACTAATGAAAAACTGTTTTTT
-	TRBJ1-1	TRBV29-1	-	CSVERRFNTEAFF	TGCAGCGTAGAGAGACGCTTCAACACTGAAGCTTTCTTT
-	TRBJ2-5	TRBV5-4	-	CASSSRERETQYF	TGTGCCAGCAGCTCCCGGGAAAGGGAGACCCAGTACTTC
-	TRBJ1-2	TRBV6-5	TRBD1	CASSYRTGSYTF	TGTGCCAGCAGTTACCGGACAGGGAGCTACACCTTC
-	TRBJ1-1	TRBV5-1	-	CASSLAGVEHTEAFF	TGCGCCAGCAGCTTGGCCGGGGTGGAACACACTGAAGCTTTCTTT
-	TRBJ1-6	TRBV2	-	CASSEAGLGRSPLHF	TGTGCCAGCAGTGAGGCAGGTTTGGGACGTTCACCCCTCCACTTT
-	TRBJ2-3	TRBV18	-	CASSPSDTQYF	TGTGCCAGCTCACCATCAGATACGCAGTATTTT
-	TRBJ1-4	TRBV5-6	-	CASMDEKLFF	TGTGCCAGCATGGATGAAAAACTGTTTTTT
-	TRBJ2-5	TRBV7-3	TRBD1	CASSLWGQGETQYF	TGTGCCAGCAGCTTATGGGGACAGGGGGAGACCCAGTACTTC
-	TRBJ2-3	TRBV9	-	CASSVPGTDTQYF	TGTGCCAGCAGCGTACCAGGGACAGATACGCAGTATTTT
once	TRBJ1-1	TRBV6-5	-	CASSYSGAGNTEAFF	TGTGCCAGCAGTTACTCGGGGGCTGGGAACACTGAAGCTTTCTTT
-	TRBJ2-5	TRBV2	TRBD1	CASEDRGETQYF	TGTGCCAGCGAGGACAGGGGAGAGACCCAGTACTTC
-	TRBJ2-1	TRBV4-2	-	CASSQDLGTEQFF	TGTGCCAGCAGCCAAGATCTGGGGACTGAGCAGTTCTTC
-	TRBJ1-5	TRBV6-5	TRBD1	CASSFDRDYNQPQHF	TGTGCCAGCAGTTTCGACAGGGATTATAATCAGCCCCAGCATTTT
-	TRBJ2-3	TRBV5-1	TRBD1	CASSLGQGTASDTQYF	TGCGCCAGCAGCTTAGGACAGGGCACTGCATCAGATACGCAGTATTTT
-	TRBJ1-1	TRBV9	-	CASSVDRNTEAFF	TGTGCCAGCAGCGTCGACAGGAACACTGAAGCTTTCTTT
-	TRBJ1-6	TRBV5-1	-	CASSLTASSYNSPLHF	TGCGCCAGCAGCTTGACGGCGAGCTCCTATAATTCACCCCTCCACTTT
-	TRBJ2-3	TRBV5-5	-	CASSLIVADTQYF	TGTGCCAGCAGCTTGATAGTCGCAGATACGCAGTATTTT